The 4 T cell receptor beta chains given below trace back to one sample, sequenced in a study of glioma-infiltrating T cells. Amplification of TCR alpha and beta CDR3 regions from RNA used iRepertoire nested multiplex PCR. TCRdb fed the multiplex PCR reads into MiXCR, producing one record per CDR3 protein. The sample contains fewer than 500,000 distinct CDR3 sequences, 41% of which appear only once. The sample was glioma tissue, nonneoplastic brain tissue, or PBMCs (not recorded which). The source is a human donor with low-grade glioma or glioblastoma, undergoing nonglioma brain surgery, or in good health (not recorded which).

As for this clonotype: A read error is possible here, since a much larger clone lies one base away. The chain has TRBV28 and TRBJ2-7, with a possible D match to TRBD2 (6 bases). Germline CDR1 and CDR2: MDHEN and SYDVKM. V was clipped by 7 bases and J by 0 bases, with 10 bases between them. This CDR3 region has 13 residues. The CDR3 here is CASMGGPSYEQYF. The CDR3 DNA follows: TGTGCCAGCATGGGGGGTCCCTCCTACGAGCAGTACTTC.

This clonotype was observed a few times. The chain links TRBV14 to TRBJ1-1, with 9 bases aligning to TRBD1. This CDR3 is 17 amino acids long. Trimming at V came to 0 bases and at J to 3 bases, leaving 8 bases not matched to a gene. The germline V gene has CDR1 SGHDN and CDR2 FVKESK. CDR3 DNA sequence: TGTGCCAGCAGCCAAGATATTTCCTGGACAGGGGACACTGAAGCTTTCTTT. Protein: CASSQDISWTGDTEAFF.

Note on this clonotype: Just one base apart from a much larger clone, this may be a read error. The rearrangement joins TRBV20-1 to TRBJ2-1; D not certain. CDR3 size: 15 residues. Deletions cut 5 bases from V and 0 bases from J, with 14 bases between. Germline V gene lookup returns CDR1 DFQATT and CDR2 SNEGSKA (reference sequence). CDR3 amino acids: CSASYFPSSYNEQFF. In DNA, the CDR3 is TGCAGTGCTTCGTACTTCCCTAGCTCCTACAATGAGCAGTTCTTC.

This chain connects TRBV11-1 to TRBJ2-5; D might be TRBD1 (6 bases). V dropped 3 bases and J dropped 5 bases, with 13 bases sitting between them. The CDR3 consists of 14 residues. Per the germline V gene, CDR1 is SGHAT and CDR2 is FQDESV (reference sequence). The CDR3 loop is CASSLATGRETQYF. In DNA form, the CDR3 reads TGTGCCAGCAGCTTGGCCACAGGGCGGGAGACCCAGTACTTC.